What follows are 17 T cell receptor beta chains derived from one specimen sequenced in a study of T cells after yellow fever vaccination. TCRdb itself ran the 5' RACE reads through MiXCR, one entry per CDR3 protein. Of about 260,000 distinct CDR3 sequences in the sample, approximately 12% were seen once. This specimen consisted of CD4+ T cells sorted from PBMCs, obtained 45 days after the yellow fever booster vaccination. All receptors derive from a man aged 25 to 40 who received the YFV17D yellow fever vaccine.

The rearrangement joins TRBV29-1 to TRBJ2-3, with 10 nucleotides matching TRBD2. The CDR3 totals 13 residues. J lost 0 bases, V lost 6 bases, and 0 bases had no gene match. Germline lookup yields CDR1 SQVTM and CDR2 ANQGSEA. The chain's CDR3 is CSVAGGSTDTQYF. CDR3 DNA: TGCAGCGTAGCGGGAGGGAGCACAGATACGCAGTATTTT.

This clonotype was seen more than once but under ten times. This rearrangement joins TRBV7-3 to TRBJ2-5, with no clear D. Germline loops: CDR1 SGHTA, CDR2 FQGTGA. The CDR3 is 13 residues long. The ends were cut back, 2 bases at V and 1 base at J, with 5 bases in the middle. CDR3 in amino acids: CASSLQTQETQYF. The CDR3 bases are TGTGCCAGCAGCTTACAGACCCAAGAGACCCAGTACTTC.

The rearrangement uses TRBV6-2 or TRBV6-3 and TRBJ2-2; 7 positions agree with TRBD2. V lost 7 bases and J lost 7; bases outside the gene matches: 9. The germline V gene encodes CDR1 MNHEY and CDR2 SVGEGT. The length of the CDR3 is 14 residues. The CDR3 nucleotides read TGTGCCAGCATCCGGCGGGAGCTGATCGGGGAGCTGTTTTTT. As protein: CASIRRELIGELFF.

Only a few counts were recorded for this clonotype. This chain joins TRBV10-3 and TRBJ2-5; D may be TRBD2 (6 bases). The V end was cut by 8 bases, the J end by 2 bases, with 12 bases between. The CDR3 is 13 amino acids. CDR1 is ENHRY and CDR2 is SYGVKD in the germline V gene. CDR3 DNA: TGTGCCATCGCACCTAGCGAACAAGAGACCCAGTACTTC. This codes for CAIAPSEQETQYF.

This clonotype was recorded a few times. This chain uses TRBV5-1 with TRBJ2-5, with D possibly matching TRBD2 (5 bases). Germline V gene data show CDR1 as SGHRS and CDR2 as YFSETQ. The V end lost 1 base, the J end lost 3 bases, and 10 bases lay between the germline ends. The CDR3 runs 14 residues. The CDR3 bases are TGCGCCAGCAGCTTGCGTGGAGCGGAAGAGACCCAGTACTTC. As protein: CASSLRGAEETQYF.

The rearrangement joins TRBV5-1 to TRBJ1-2; no firm D call. V lost 0 bases to trimming and J lost 4 bases, with 7 bases between them. CDR3 length: 13 residues. In germline, CDR1 is SGHRS, CDR2 YFSETQ. The CDR3 is CASSLGETYGYTF. CDR3 nucleotides: TGCGCCAGCAGCTTGGGGGAGACCTATGGCTACACCTTC.

This clonotype came up a few times. The chain carries TRBV5-4 and TRBJ2-1; tentative D call: TRBD2 (6 bases). Trimming took 5 bases from V and 3 from J, leaving 15 bases between them. CDR1 and CDR2 (germline): SGHNT, YYREEE (reference sequence). CDR3 length: 15 residues. CDR3 sequence (DNA): TGTGCCAGCAGGGAAGCAACCGGGAGCTACAATGAGCAGTTCTTC. Protein product: CASREATGSYNEQFF.

The chain has TRBV3-1 and TRBJ2-1, with D maybe TRBD2 (5 bases). This CDR3 comprises 12 residues. The germline gives CDR1 LGHDT, CDR2 YNNKEL (reference sequence). V lost 2 bases to trimming and J lost 10 bases, with 9 bases between them. The CDR3 region has the DNA TGTGCCAGCAGCCAAAGCTCGGGGGAGCAGTTCTTC. Translation gives CASSQSSGEQFF.

Many counts were recorded for this clonotype. This chain connects TRBV20-1 to TRBJ2-5; 12 bases fit TRBD2. This CDR3 is built from 15 residues. Germline CDR1 is DFQATT and CDR2 is SNEGSKA (reference sequence). Trimming removed 5 bases from V and 0 bases from J; junction bases left unmatched: 4. The CDR3 nucleotides read TGCAGTGCTGAGGGACTAGCGGGCAACCAAGAGACCCAGTACTTC. Residues: CSAEGLAGNQETQYF.

This clonotype was counted at least ten times. This rearrangement joins TRBV20-1 to TRBJ2-7, with D possibly matching TRBD2 (6 bases). The CDR3 runs 14 residues. CDR1 is DFQATT, CDR2 SNEGSKA, per germline (reference sequence). V was shortened by 3 bases and J by 0 bases, with 12 bases between the two germline ends. CDR3 sequence: CSASLAGSSYEQYF. The CDR3 nucleotides are TGCAGTGCTAGTTTGGCGGGGAGCTCCTACGAGCAGTACTTC.

This clonotype appeared a few times. V is TRBV5-1 and J is TRBJ2-1; 11 nucleotides agree with TRBD2. Germline CDR1 SGHRS, CDR2 YFSETQ. With 5 bases clipped from V and 10 bases from J, the junction kept 11 bases outside the gene matches. This CDR3 is 15 amino acids long. The CDR3 loop is CASRPLLAGDGEQFF. CDR3 nucleotide sequence: TGCGCCAGCAGACCTCTACTAGCGGGGGACGGGGAGCAGTTCTTC.

The chain employs TRBV4-3 and TRBJ1-6; D possibly corresponds to TRBD1 (5 bases). The germline V and J ends were trimmed by 0 bases and 4 bases, with 10 bases remaining between them. The CDR3 totals 16 residues. Germline CDR1 reads LGHNA; CDR2 reads YSLEER. In DNA, the CDR3 is TGCGCCAGCAGCCAAGATTCAGGGTATTATAATTCACCCCTCCACTTT. Its translation is CASSQDSGYYNSPLHF.

This clonotype was counted a few times. V gene TRBV12-3 or TRBV12-4 combines with J gene TRBJ2-7, with a weak D call TRBD2 (5 bases). Trimming removed 7 bases at V and 0 bases at J, with 16 bases between. The CDR3 spans 15 residues. In DNA form, the CDR3 reads TGTGCCAGCACCCTGACCAGCGGAAGCTCCTACGAGCAGTACTTC. Translation: CASTLTSGSSYEQYF.

The V and J genes are TRBV30 and TRBJ2-5, with TRBD2 matching over 8 bases. V shed 2 bases and J 10 bases; nucleotides not matched to a gene: 12. The CDR3 covers 14 residues. Germline V gene lookup returns CDR1 GTSNPN and CDR2 SVGIG (reference sequence). This chain's CDR3 is CAWSHAGTSKNQYF. The CDR3 nucleotides read TGTGCCTGGAGTCATGCAGGGACTAGTAAGAACCAGTACTTC. Filled out from reference TRBV30 and TRBJ2-5, the complete variable domain reads SQTIHQWPATLVQPVGSPLSLECTVEGTSNPNLYWYRQAAGRGLQLLFYSVGIGQISSEVPQNLSASRPQDRQFILSSKKLLLSDSGFYLCAWSHAGTSKNQYFGPGTRLLVL.

The CDR3 region has the DNA TGCGCCAGCAGCTCGCTAGCGGGAGGGGATTCTAAGTACGAGCAGTACTTC. Its protein product is CASSSLAGGDSKYEQYF. V and J are TRBV4-1 and TRBJ2-7; TRBD2 aligns across 12 bases. The CDR3 extends over 17 amino acids. CDR1 and CDR2 from the germline V gene are MGHRA and YSYEKL. The junction had 12 bases not matched to a gene; V was cut back by 5 bases and J by 4 bases.

This clonotype appeared a few times. V and J are TRBV12-2 and TRBJ2-3. TRBV12-2 is an annotated pseudogene. This CDR3 contains 12 residues. This chain's CDR3 is CASRYPSDTQYF. In DNA, the CDR3 is TGTGCAAGTCGCTACCCATCAGATACGCAGTATTTT.

This chain joins TRBV4-3 and TRBJ1-1; D possibly corresponds to TRBD1 (6 bases). The germline V and J ends were trimmed by 2 bases and 7 bases, with 8 bases remaining between them. In germline, CDR1 is LGHNA, CDR2 YSLEER. The CDR3 runs to 12 residues. Written as DNA, the CDR3 is TGCGCCAGCAGCCAATTACAGGGTGAAGCTTTCTTT. Its translation: CASSQLQGEAFF.